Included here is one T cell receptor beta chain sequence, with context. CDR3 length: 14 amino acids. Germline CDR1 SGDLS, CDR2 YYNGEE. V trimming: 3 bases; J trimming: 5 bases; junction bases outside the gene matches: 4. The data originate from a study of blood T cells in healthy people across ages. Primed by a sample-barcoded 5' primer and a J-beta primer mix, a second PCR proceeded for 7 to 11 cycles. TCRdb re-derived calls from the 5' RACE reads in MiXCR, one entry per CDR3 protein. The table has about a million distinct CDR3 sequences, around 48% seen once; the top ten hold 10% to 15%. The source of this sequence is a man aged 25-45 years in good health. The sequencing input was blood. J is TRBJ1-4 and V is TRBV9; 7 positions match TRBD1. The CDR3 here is CASSETGMNEKLFF. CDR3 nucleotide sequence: TGTGCCAGCAGCGAGACAGGGATGAATGAAAAACTGTTTTTT.